This TCR beta chain was observed in a study of vaccination effects on CD4 cells after COVID-19. Antigen-specific CD4+ T cells were expanded with viral peptide pools in the ViraFEST assay before sequencing. Cells that had been cultured for less than eleven days were the source of isolated CD4+ T cells. People in the vaccine group had not been infected with SARS-CoV-2 before, and their nucleocapsid antibodies were negative. IL-2 medium supplanted half the medium on days 3 and 7. TCRdb keeps only in-frame clones here, not all; method: immunoSEQ multiplex PCR. Of tens of thousands of clones in the sample, about four fifths are singletons; the top ten hold 10% to 13%. This clone has a handful of counts. The antigen is unknown. The CDR3 covers 18 residues. Trimming removed 1 base at V and 4 bases at J, with 20 bases between. Looked up from germline, CDR1 is SGHDN and CDR2 is FVKESK.

This receptor was obtained from a human donor who received a COVID-19 vaccine. Sample: CD4+ T cells from PBMCs cultured with SARS-CoV-2 spike peptides, taken before COVID-19 vaccination. The V gene is TRBV14, the J gene TRBJ1-3; no clear D gene. The CDR3, as DNA: TGTGCCAGCAGCCAAGGTCATTTCTACGGGAAACAAGGAAACACCATATATTTT. It specifies CASSQGHFYGKQGNTIYF. The complete variable domain, with remaining parts taken from reference TRBV14 and TRBJ1-3, reads EAGVTQFPSHSVIEKGQTVTLRCDPISGHDNLYWYRRVMGKEIKFLLHFVKESKQDESGMPNNRFLAERTGGTYSTLKVQPAELEDSGVYFCASSQGHFYGKQGNTIYFGEGSWLTVV.